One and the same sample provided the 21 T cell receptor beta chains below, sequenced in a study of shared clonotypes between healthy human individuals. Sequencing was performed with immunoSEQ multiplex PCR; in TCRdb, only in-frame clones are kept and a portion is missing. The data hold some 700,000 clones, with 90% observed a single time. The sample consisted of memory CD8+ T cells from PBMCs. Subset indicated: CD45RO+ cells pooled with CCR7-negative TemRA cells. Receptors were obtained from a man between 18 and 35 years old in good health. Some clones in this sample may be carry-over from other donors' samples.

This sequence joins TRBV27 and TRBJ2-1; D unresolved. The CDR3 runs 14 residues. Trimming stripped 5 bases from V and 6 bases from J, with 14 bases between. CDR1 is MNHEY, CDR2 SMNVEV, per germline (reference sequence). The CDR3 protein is CASSPSPLLNEQFF. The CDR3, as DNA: TGTGCCAGCAGTCCCTCCCCACTCCTCAATGAGCAGTTCTTC.

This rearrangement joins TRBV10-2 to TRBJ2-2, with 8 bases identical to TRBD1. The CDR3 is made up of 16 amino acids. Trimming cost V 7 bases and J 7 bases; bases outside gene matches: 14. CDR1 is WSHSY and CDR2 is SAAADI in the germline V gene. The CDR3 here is CASKVSPGQDGGELFF. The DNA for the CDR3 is TGCGCCAGCAAAGTAAGCCCGGGACAGGACGGCGGGGAGCTGTTTTTT.

The CDR3 loop reads CASSTRTGIEQYF. CDR3 nucleotide sequence: TGTGCCAGTAGTACCCGAACAGGTATCGAGCAGTACTTC. V is TRBV19 and J is TRBJ2-7; tentative D call: TRBD1 (5 bases). The CDR3 is 13 residues long. Germline V gene data show CDR1 as LNHDA and CDR2 as SQIVND (reference sequence). V was shortened by 4 bases and J by 6 bases, with 13 bases between the two germline ends.

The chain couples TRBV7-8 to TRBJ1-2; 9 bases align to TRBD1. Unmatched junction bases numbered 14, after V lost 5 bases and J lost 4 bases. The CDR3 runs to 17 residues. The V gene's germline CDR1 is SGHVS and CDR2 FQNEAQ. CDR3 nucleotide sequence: TGTGCCAGCAGCCAGATCCGGGGACAGGGCTTTGGCTATGGCTACACCTTC. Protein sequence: CASSQIRGQGFGYGYTF.

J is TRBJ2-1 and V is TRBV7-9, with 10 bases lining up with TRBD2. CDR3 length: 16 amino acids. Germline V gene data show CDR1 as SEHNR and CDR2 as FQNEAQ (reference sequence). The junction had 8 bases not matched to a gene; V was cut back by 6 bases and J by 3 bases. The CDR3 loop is CASRPILAGYYNEQFF. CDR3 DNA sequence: TGTGCCAGCAGGCCTATACTAGCGGGATACTACAATGAGCAGTTCTTC.

The DNA of the CDR3 is TGTGCCAGCAGTTACTTTCGAGGGAGTGAAAAACTGTTTTTT. Protein sequence: CASSYFRGSEKLFF. The chain uses TRBV6-5 and TRBJ1-4; D remains unclear. This CDR3 region has 14 residues. Germline CDR1 is MNHEY and CDR2 is SVGAGI. V was shortened by 1 base and J by 7 bases, with 10 bases between the two germline ends.

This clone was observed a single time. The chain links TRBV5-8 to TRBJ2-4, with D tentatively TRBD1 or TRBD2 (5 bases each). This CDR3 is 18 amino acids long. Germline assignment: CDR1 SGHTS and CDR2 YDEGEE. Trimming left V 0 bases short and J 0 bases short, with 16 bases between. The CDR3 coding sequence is TGTGCCAGCAGCTTGGCCGATTTTCTCGGGACAGCCAAAAACATTCAGTACTTC. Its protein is CASSLADFLGTAKNIQYF.

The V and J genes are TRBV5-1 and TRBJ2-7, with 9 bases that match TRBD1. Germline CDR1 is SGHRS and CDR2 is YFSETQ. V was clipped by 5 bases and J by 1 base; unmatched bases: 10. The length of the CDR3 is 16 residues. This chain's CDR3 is CASRLRTGDLSYEQYF. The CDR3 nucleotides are TGCGCCAGCAGGTTAAGGACAGGGGATTTATCCTACGAGCAGTACTTC.

The CDR3 DNA sequence: TGCGCCAGCAGCCAAGATAGGACCTTATCCTACGAGCAGTACTTC. Residues: CASSQDRTLSYEQYF. The rearrangement uses TRBV4-1 and TRBJ2-7; D is unclear. The ends were cut back, 0 bases at V and 1 base at J, with 10 bases in the middle. The CDR3 extends over 15 amino acids. Germline V gene data show CDR1 as MGHRA and CDR2 as YSYEKL.

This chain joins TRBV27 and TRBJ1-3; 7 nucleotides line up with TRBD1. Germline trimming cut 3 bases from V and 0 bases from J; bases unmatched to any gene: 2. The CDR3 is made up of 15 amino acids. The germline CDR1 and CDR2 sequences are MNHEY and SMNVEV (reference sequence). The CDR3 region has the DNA TGTGCCAGCAGTTTGGCAGGGGGCTCTGGAAACACCATATATTTT. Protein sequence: CASSLAGGSGNTIYF.

CDR3 nucleotide sequence: TGTGCCAGCAGCTTCAGCGGTCCCGCCTACAATGAGCAGTTCTTC. It specifies CASSFSGPAYNEQFF. V gene TRBV7-9 combines with J gene TRBJ2-1; tentatively, D is TRBD2 (5 bases). This CDR3 has 15 amino acids. CDR1 SEHNR and CDR2 FQNEAQ come from the germline V gene (reference sequence). V lost 3 bases to trimming and J lost 2 bases, with 11 bases between them.

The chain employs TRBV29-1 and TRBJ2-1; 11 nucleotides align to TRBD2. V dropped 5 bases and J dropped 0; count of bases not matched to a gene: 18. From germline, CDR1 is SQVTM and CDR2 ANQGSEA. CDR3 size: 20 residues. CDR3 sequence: CSVPLWVAGGFAGSYNEQFF. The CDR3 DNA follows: TGCAGCGTTCCTTTGTGGGTAGCGGGAGGGTTCGCCGGCTCCTACAATGAGCAGTTCTTC.

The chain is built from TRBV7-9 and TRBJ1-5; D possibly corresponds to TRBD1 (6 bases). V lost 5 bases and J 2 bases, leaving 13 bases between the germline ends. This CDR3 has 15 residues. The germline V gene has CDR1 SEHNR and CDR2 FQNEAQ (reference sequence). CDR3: CASSPDRRCNQPQHF. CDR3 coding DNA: TGTGCCAGCAGCCCAGACAGGCGCTGCAATCAGCCCCAGCATTTT.

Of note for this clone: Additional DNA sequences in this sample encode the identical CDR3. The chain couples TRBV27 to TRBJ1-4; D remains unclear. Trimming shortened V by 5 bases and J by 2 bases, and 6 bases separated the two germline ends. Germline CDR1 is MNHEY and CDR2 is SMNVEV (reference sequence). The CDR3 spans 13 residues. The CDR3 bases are TGTGCCAGCAGTCCCAGGACTAATGAAAAACTGTTTTTT. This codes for CASSPRTNEKLFF.

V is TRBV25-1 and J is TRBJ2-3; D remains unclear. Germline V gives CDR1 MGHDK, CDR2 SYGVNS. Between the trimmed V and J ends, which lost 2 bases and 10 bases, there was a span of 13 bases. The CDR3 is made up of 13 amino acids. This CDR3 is CASSESRLPPQYF. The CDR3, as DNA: TGTGCCAGCAGTGAAAGTCGGCTGCCCCCGCAGTATTTT.

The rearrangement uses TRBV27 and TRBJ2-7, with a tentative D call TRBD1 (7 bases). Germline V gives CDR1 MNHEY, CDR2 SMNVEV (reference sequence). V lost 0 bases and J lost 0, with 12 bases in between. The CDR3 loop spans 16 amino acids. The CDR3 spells CASSLSGGQRSYEQYF. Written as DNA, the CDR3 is TGTGCCAGCAGTTTATCGGGGGGACAGCGCTCCTACGAGCAGTACTTC.

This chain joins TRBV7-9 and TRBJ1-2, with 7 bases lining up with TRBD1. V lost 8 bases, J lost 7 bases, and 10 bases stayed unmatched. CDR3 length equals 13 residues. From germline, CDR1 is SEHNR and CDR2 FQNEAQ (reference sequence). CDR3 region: CASGSDRAAGYTF. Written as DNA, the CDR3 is TGTGCCAGCGGGTCCGACAGGGCGGCTGGCTACACCTTC.

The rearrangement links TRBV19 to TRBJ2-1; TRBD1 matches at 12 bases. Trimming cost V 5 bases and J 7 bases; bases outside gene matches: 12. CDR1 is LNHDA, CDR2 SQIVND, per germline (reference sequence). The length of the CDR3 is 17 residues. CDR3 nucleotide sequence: TGTGCCAGTAGTGACGTACTCCGGGACAGGGGGCGGAATGAGCAGTTCTTC. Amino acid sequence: CASSDVLRDRGRNEQFF.

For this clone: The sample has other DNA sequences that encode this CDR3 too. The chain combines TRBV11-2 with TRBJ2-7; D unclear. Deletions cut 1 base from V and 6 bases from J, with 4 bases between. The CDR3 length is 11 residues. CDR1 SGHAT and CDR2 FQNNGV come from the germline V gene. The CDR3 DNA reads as TGTGCCAGCAGCTTAGCCCCCGAGCAGTACTTC. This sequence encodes CASSLAPEQYF.

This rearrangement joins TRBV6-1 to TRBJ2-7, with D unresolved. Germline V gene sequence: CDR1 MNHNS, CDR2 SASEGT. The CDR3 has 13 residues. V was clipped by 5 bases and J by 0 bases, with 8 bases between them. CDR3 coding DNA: TGTGCCAGCAGTCACGGTCGCTCCTACGAGCAGTACTTC. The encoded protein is CASSHGRSYEQYF.

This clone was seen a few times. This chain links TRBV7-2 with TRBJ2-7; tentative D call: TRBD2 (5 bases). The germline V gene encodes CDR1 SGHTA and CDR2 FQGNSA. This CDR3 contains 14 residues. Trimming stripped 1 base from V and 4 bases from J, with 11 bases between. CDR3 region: CASSLGGRTYEQYF. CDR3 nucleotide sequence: TGTGCCAGCAGCTTAGGTGGCAGGACTTACGAGCAGTACTTC.